Presented here are 18 T cell receptor beta chains from one specimen sequenced in a study of cytomegalovirus exposure and HLA in healthy donors (dated by TCRdb to between 2016 and 2019). Library creation used the immunoSEQ multiplex PCR assay. For the multiplex PCR, a mixture combining 60 forward primers for TCR Vbeta segments and 13 reverse primers for TCR Jbeta segments was used. The immuneACCESS repertoire file appears here via TCRdb, limited to in-frame rearrangements. These files lack a portion of the clones; in checked studies, under half of the deficit traces to unresolved V genes, and the cause of the others is not known. Here the sample has some 65,000 clones; over 50% occur a single time. The ten largest account for 2.5% to 3% of the sample. The sequenced sample was PBMCs. The origin of the receptors is a man aged 25 to 45 in good health and CMV-seronegative.

CDR3 DNA sequence: TGCGCCAGCAGCTCAGCGGGGGGTCTGAACACTGAAGCTTTCTTT. The encoded protein is CASSSAGGLNTEAFF. The chain employs TRBV5-1 and TRBJ1-1; D is perhaps TRBD1 (5 bases). Germline V gene lookup returns CDR1 SGHRS and CDR2 YFSETQ. V was pared by 3 bases and J by 0 bases, with 12 bases between. The CDR3 covers 15 residues.

The V and J genes are TRBV9 and TRBJ2-2, with D hard to call. The CDR3 is 15 amino acids. The V gene's germline CDR1 is SGDLS and CDR2 YYNGEE. Trimming took 0 bases from V and 2 from J, leaving 8 bases between them. CDR3 protein: CASSVARGNTGELFF. CDR3 DNA: TGTGCCAGCAGCGTAGCTCGTGGCAACACCGGGGAGCTGTTTTTT. Variable domain in full (rest from reference TRBV9 and TRBJ2-2): DSGVTQTPKHLITATGQRVTLRCSPRSGDLSVYWYQQSLDQGLQFLIQYYNGEERAKGNILERFSAQQFPDLHSELNLSSLELGDSALYFCASSVARGNTGELFFGEGSRLTVL.

The rearrangement uses TRBV7-9 and TRBJ1-1, with TRBD1 matching 10 bases. The CDR3 is 16 amino acids. V shed 1 base, J shed 5 bases, and the junction held 7 bases outside the gene matches. CDR1 is SEHNR and CDR2 is FQNEAQ in the germline V gene (reference sequence). The CDR3 is CASSLVRGTGATEAFF. CDR3 nucleotide sequence: TGTGCCAGCAGCTTAGTCCGTGGGACAGGGGCGACTGAAGCTTTCTTT. Supplemented by reference TRBV7-9 and TRBJ1-1, the full variable domain reads DTGVSQNPRHKITKRGQNVTFRCDPISEHNRLYWYRQTLGQGPEFLTYFQNEAQLEKSRLLSDRFSAERPKGSFSTLEIQRTEQGDSAMYLCASSLVRGTGATEAFFGQGTRLTVV.

The sample holds one count of this clone. The chain employs TRBV7-9 and TRBJ1-5, with D perhaps TRBD1 (5 bases). The CDR3 has 12 residues. CDR1 SEHNR and CDR2 FQNEAQ come from the germline V gene (reference sequence). Trimming left V 6 bases short and J 7 bases short, with 10 bases between. CDR3 residues: CASSAGFQPQHF. The CDR3 region has the DNA TGTGCCAGCAGTGCAGGGTTCCAGCCCCAGCATTTT.

This clone has just a few counts. The genes are TRBV29-1 and TRBJ2-3; 7 bases line up with TRBD2. This CDR3 is built from 14 residues. V shed 7 bases, J shed 4 bases, and the junction held 11 bases outside the gene matches. Looked up from germline, CDR1 is SQVTM and CDR2 is ANQGSEA. The CDR3: CSAGGTTWADTQYF. CDR3 DNA: TGCAGCGCTGGTGGGACTACTTGGGCAGATACGCAGTATTTT.

The CDR3 loop is CASSPDSFYEQYF. In DNA form, the CDR3 reads TGTGCCAGCAGCCCGGACAGTTTCTACGAGCAGTACTTC. The gene calls are TRBV7-9 and TRBJ2-7; D might be TRBD1 (6 bases). The CDR3 contains 13 residues. V was trimmed by 5 bases and J by 3 bases, leaving 11 bases between them. The V gene's germline CDR1 is SEHNR and CDR2 FQNEAQ (reference sequence).

The V call is TRBV30, the J call TRBJ2-1, with 8 nucleotides matching TRBD1. The trim removed 8 bases at V and 3 bases at J, leaving 3 bases unmatched. From germline, CDR1 is GTSNPN and CDR2 SVGIG (reference sequence). The CDR3 totals 12 residues. The CDR3 protein is CAAGGNYNEQFF. DNA of the CDR3: TGTGCCGCAGGGGGCAACTACAATGAGCAGTTCTTC.

The gene calls are TRBV4-1 and TRBJ2-1, with unresolved D. The germline V gene encodes CDR1 MGHRA and CDR2 YSYEKL. Trimming took 4 bases from V and 0 from J, leaving 10 bases between them. This CDR3 has 15 residues. The CDR3 DNA reads as TGCGCCAGCAGCCTAACTACGAGCTCCTACAATGAGCAGTTCTTC. Encoded protein: CASSLTTSSYNEQFF.

This clone occurred a few times. V usage is TRBV6-5 and J usage is TRBJ2-7; possibly TRBD2 for D (5 bases). V lost 6 bases, J lost 6 bases, and 9 bases lay in between. The germline V gene encodes CDR1 MNHEY and CDR2 SVGAGI. The CDR3 length is 11 residues. CDR3 loop: CASSPGVEQYF. The CDR3 coding sequence is TGTGCCAGCAGCCCCGGGGTCGAGCAGTACTTC.

This clone occurred a few times. The genes are TRBV13 and TRBJ1-1; no clear D. This CDR3 is 14 amino acids long. Trimming left V 5 bases short and J 10 bases short, with 20 bases between. Germline-derived CDR1 and CDR2 are PRHDT and FYEKMQ (reference sequence). The CDR3 protein is CASSPTGVSGSAFF. In DNA form, the CDR3 reads TGTGCCAGCAGCCCAACCGGAGTGAGTGGTTCAGCTTTCTTT.

This clone was counted once. The chain joins TRBV15 to TRBJ2-1; D ambiguous. The CDR3 spans 13 residues. V lost 11 bases to trimming and J lost 5 bases, with 16 bases between them. Per the germline V gene, CDR1 is LNHNV and CDR2 is YYDKDF (reference sequence). DNA of the CDR3: TGTGCCGTGCGGCCACGCGGCAACAATGAGCAGTTCTTC. Protein product: CAVRPRGNNEQFF.

The V gene is TRBV10-3, the J gene TRBJ2-7, with D perhaps TRBD1 (6 bases). The germline gives CDR1 ENHRY, CDR2 SYGVKD. The CDR3 contains 12 residues. V was cut by 2 bases and J by 6 bases, with 8 bases left in between. CDR3 residues: CAISEGTSEQYF. In DNA form, the CDR3 reads TGTGCCATCAGTGAGGGGACATCCGAGCAGTACTTC.

The chain combines TRBV11-1 with TRBJ2-7; 10 positions match TRBD1. Germline CDR1 and CDR2: SGHAT and FQDESV (reference sequence). Losses at the gene ends were 5 bases for V and 6 bases for J; bases not matched to a gene: 10. The CDR3 loop spans 15 amino acids. Here the CDR3 DNA reads TGTGCCAGCAGCAGGGCGGGACAGGGGAACGGCGAGCAGTACTTC. Protein product: CASSRAGQGNGEQYF.

The V call is TRBV7-6, the J call TRBJ2-7; 12 nucleotides agree with TRBD1. The CDR3 is made up of 15 amino acids. V was pared by 3 bases and J by 12 bases, with 12 bases of the junction left unmatched. Germline values: CDR1 SGHVS, CDR2 FNYEAQ. The CDR3 coding sequence is TGTGCCAGCAGCTTGGGACAGGGGGCAGAGGGATTGTGGTACTTC. Amino acids: CASSLGQGAEGLWYF.

The rearrangement uses TRBV29-1 and TRBJ2-7; TRBD1 matches 7 bases. The CDR3 is 12 residues long. J gave up 5 bases and V 5 bases, and 6 bases lay outside the gene matches. CDR1 is SQVTM and CDR2 is ANQGSEA in the germline V gene. The CDR3 region is CSVNGQVNEQYF. The CDR3 DNA is TGCAGCGTTAATGGACAGGTTAACGAGCAGTACTTC.

The chain has TRBV6-5 and TRBJ1-1; 7 bases match TRBD1. J was trimmed by 0 bases and V by 5 bases; bases with no gene match: 3. This CDR3 region has 14 residues. Germline lookup yields CDR1 MNHEY and CDR2 SVGAGI. The CDR3 loop reads CASSTQGVNTEAFF. Written as DNA, the CDR3 is TGTGCCAGCAGTACCCAGGGGGTGAACACTGAAGCTTTCTTT.

This clone was found once. The chain couples TRBV18 to TRBJ2-3, with D possibly matching TRBD1 (6 bases). CDR1 and CDR2 (germline): KGHSH, LQKENI. The CDR3 is 13 residues long. V was cut by 6 bases and J by 3 bases, with 10 bases left in between. This CDR3 reads CASSGQTTDTQYF. In DNA, the CDR3 is TGTGCCAGCTCCGGACAGACGACAGATACGCAGTATTTT.

This clone was seen more than once but under ten times. In DNA form, the CDR3 reads TGTGCCACCATCGGACAGGGGGCAGAGACCCAGTACTTC. It is translated as CATIGQGAETQYF. The chain employs TRBV7-9 and TRBJ2-5, with 11 bases matching TRBD1. The germline gives CDR1 SEHNR, CDR2 FQNEAQ (reference sequence). The trim removed 10 bases at V and 4 bases at J, leaving 5 bases unmatched. The CDR3 is 13 residues long.